This T cell receptor (beta chain) appears in the sequencing data of a study of T cell responses to AZD1222 COVID-19 vaccine. Germline values: CDR1 MNHEY, CDR2 SVGEGT. The CDR3 is 11 amino acids. V was clipped by 2 bases and J by 8 bases, with 6 bases between them. This table comes from immunoSEQ multiplex PCR, and its TCRdb copy is limited to in-frame clones, with some not included. Here the sample spans about 140,000 clones, 92% being singletons. This sequence was found in an adult in good health. The chain couples TRBV6-2 or TRBV6-3 to TRBJ1-1, with unresolved D. Sequenced material: peripheral blood, taken on day 0 of AZD1222 vaccination. The CDR3 sequence: CASSYGSEAFF. The CDR3 nucleotides are TGTGCCAGCAGTTACGGGTCAGAAGCTTTCTTT.